These 14 T cell receptor beta chains were all obtained from the same sample, sequenced in a study of identical twins. TCRdb re-analysed the 5' RACE reads in MiXCR, keeping a single row per CDR3 protein. Here the sample spans fewer than 500,000 distinct CDR3 sequences, roughly a quarter being singletons. A further study also used this sample, focusing on T cells expressing NK-cell markers.

Material for sequencing was CD4+ T cells sorted from blood. The receptor source for this set is a woman aged 18-29 years in good health.

This clonotype was picked up a small number of times. The V gene is TRBV20-1, the J gene TRBJ1-4, with TRBD1 identical over 9 bases. CDR1 is DFQATT and CDR2 is SNEGSKA in the germline V gene (reference sequence). V lost 3 bases, J lost 5 bases, and 7 bases stayed unmatched. The CDR3 length is 15 residues. The chain's CDR3 is CSARPLQGANEKLFF. DNA for the CDR3: TGCAGTGCTAGGCCCCTACAGGGGGCGAATGAAAAACTGTTTTTT.

CDR3 nucleotide sequence: TGTGCCAGCAGCGTAGGTCACAGAGGTGGTGAAGGGTCTATTGATGAGCAGTTCTTC. Translated, it gives CASSVGHRGGEGSIDEQFF. J is TRBJ2-1 and V is TRBV9; the D is unclear. Trimming shortened V by 0 bases and J by 8 bases, and 27 bases separated the two germline ends. Germline V gives CDR1 SGDLS, CDR2 YYNGEE. The CDR3 runs to 19 residues.

The genes are TRBV10-3 and TRBJ2-7; D possibly matches TRBD1 or TRBD2 (6 bases each). This CDR3 contains 13 residues. Trimming cost V 6 bases and J 5 bases, with 14 bases left between them. The V gene's germline CDR1 is ENHRY and CDR2 SYGVKD. The CDR3 loop reads CAIRAGEAHEQYF. The DNA of the CDR3 is TGTGCCATCAGAGCAGGGGAGGCCCACGAGCAGTACTTC.

V gene TRBV10-1 combines with J gene TRBJ1-2, with D possibly matching TRBD1 (5 bases). The CDR3 consists of 13 residues. V was pared by 6 bases and J by 2 bases, with 10 bases between. Germline V lookup: CDR1 WNHNN, CDR2 SYGVQD (reference sequence). CDR3 in DNA: TGCGCCAGCAGCCCGGGACGGAACTATGGCTACACCTTC. Amino acids: CASSPGRNYGYTF.

The count of this clonotype is one. V usage is TRBV4-3 and J usage is TRBJ2-3; 10 bases are a match to TRBD2. CDR1 is LGHNA and CDR2 is YSLEER in the germline V gene. This CDR3 comprises 17 residues. With 0 bases clipped from V and 5 bases from J, the junction kept 8 bases outside the gene matches. The CDR3 is CASSQEISGGRGDTQYF. The CDR3 DNA follows: TGCGCCAGCAGCCAAGAGATTAGCGGGGGGCGAGGAGATACGCAGTATTTT.

This clonotype was observed a handful of times. This chain connects TRBV5-1 to TRBJ2-2, with 9 bases matching TRBD2. The V segment lost 3 bases and the J segment 2 bases; nucleotides outside the gene matches: 2. Looked up from germline, CDR1 is SGHRS and CDR2 is YFSETQ. The CDR3 totals 15 residues. As DNA, the CDR3 is TGCGCCAGCAGCTGGCTAGCGGGAAACACCGGGGAGCTGTTTTTT. Translation gives CASSWLAGNTGELFF. Full variable domain (outside the CDR3, taken from reference TRBV5-1 and TRBJ2-2): KAGVTQTPRYLIKTRGQQVTLSCSPISGHRSVSWYQQTPGQGLQFLFEYFSETQRNKGNFPGRFSGRQFSNSRSEMNVSTLELGDSALYLCASSWLAGNTGELFFGEGSRLTVL.

J is TRBJ1-2 and V is TRBV12-3 or TRBV12-4; D is possibly TRBD1 (5 bases). This CDR3 comprises 13 residues. Trimming shortened V by 6 bases and J by 8 bases, and 16 bases separated the two germline ends. As DNA, the CDR3 is TGTGCCAGCAGCGGGGGTACGGGGCACGGCTACACCTTC. This gives the protein CASSGGTGHGYTF.

A few counts support this clonotype. The rearrangement links TRBV5-1 to TRBJ1-1; D uncertain. The V end lost 5 bases, the J end lost 2 bases, and 10 bases lay between the germline ends. CDR1 is SGHRS, CDR2 YFSETQ, per germline. The CDR3 contains 13 residues. Here the CDR3 reads CASRLGSNTEAFF. The CDR3 coding sequence is TGCGCCAGCAGGCTAGGGAGCAACACTGAAGCTTTCTTT.

The sample holds a few counts of this clonotype. The chain links TRBV12-3 or TRBV12-4 to TRBJ2-2; possible D gene TRBD1, 6 bases. The length of the CDR3 is 16 residues. Trimming shortened V by 2 bases and J by 2 bases, and 12 bases separated the two germline ends. The CDR3 DNA follows: TGTGCCAGCAGTTTACAGGGGATTCTAAACACCGGGGAGCTGTTTTTT. Translating gives CASSLQGILNTGELFF.

J is TRBJ2-2 and V is TRBV2; TRBD2 aligns across 8 bases. Germline CDR1 is SNHLY and CDR2 is FYNNEI. V shed 11 bases and J 6 bases; nucleotides not matched to a gene: 8. This CDR3 has 13 amino acids. The CDR3 DNA is TGTGCCTCCGGGAGGGAAGTGGCCGGGGAGCTGTTTTTT. Amino acid sequence: CASGREVAGELFF.

The sample holds a few counts of this clonotype. The V call is TRBV20-1, the J call TRBJ2-1, with 10 nucleotides matching TRBD2. The junction had 9 bases not matched to a gene; V was cut back by 5 bases and J by 5 bases. CDR1 and CDR2 (germline): DFQATT, SNEGSKA (reference sequence). The CDR3 is made up of 15 amino acids. For the CDR3, the DNA is TGCAGTGCTGGTGTAGCGGGAGGAAGCCACAATGAGCAGTTCTTC. Translated: CSAGVAGGSHNEQFF.

This clonotype was detected ten times or more. The rearrangement uses TRBV5-1 and TRBJ2-1; 12 positions match TRBD2. Trimming took 7 bases from V and 0 from J; bases not matched to a gene: 11. Per germline, CDR1 SGHRS and CDR2 YFSETQ. This CDR3 is built from 18 residues. The CDR3 DNA reads as TGCGCCAGCTTTGCTAGCGGGAGGGCCTCCAGCTCCTACAATGAGCAGTTCTTC. It specifies CASFASGRASSSYNEQFF.

A few counts support this clonotype. V usage is TRBV27 and J usage is TRBJ1-2; weak D call: TRBD1 (6 bases). Germline loops: CDR1 MNHEY, CDR2 SMNVEV (reference sequence). Trimming took off 6 bases at V and 2 bases at J, with 10 bases between the two ends. This CDR3 is built from 13 residues. The CDR3 DNA is TGTGCCAGCAGACGAGACAGGAACTATGGCTACACCTTC. Translated, it gives CASRRDRNYGYTF.

The rearrangement links TRBV12-3 or TRBV12-4 to TRBJ1-6; D remains unclear. Trimming stripped 3 bases from V and 10 bases from J, with 10 bases between. The CDR3 is 13 residues long. Written as DNA, the CDR3 is TGTGCCAGCAGTTTTACGGAGAGATCACCCCTCCACTTT. Translation: CASSFTERSPLHF.